This TCR beta chain comes out of a study of monozygotic twins with inflammatory bowel disease. Study results and limitations: Whether twins were concordant or discordant made no difference to repertoire similarity, possibly from limited power.

About this clonotype: The antigen is not known.

TCRdb re-called the 5' RACE reads and catalogs CDR3 proteins one per entry, DNA excluded. The sample holds 350,000 to 500,000 distinct CDR3 sequences. The sequence was obtained from a human donor with ulcerative colitis or Crohn's disease, or a healthy co-twin of an affected twin (not recorded which). Sequenced: blood.

The CDR3 spells CASSLGQGAEAFF. J is TRBJ1-1 and V is TRBV12-3 or TRBV12-4; lacking DNA, the TRBD1 call made by TCRdb goes unchecked. The CDR3 runs 13 residues.